The rows below give T cell receptor beta chains drawn from one sample of a study of CD8 T cells in Susac syndrome. TCRdb called the immunoSEQ multiplex PCR reads again in MiXCR, with one record for every CDR3 protein. The table has about 73,000 distinct CDR3 sequences, approximately 94% seen once. The sample taken for sequencing was CD8+ T cells from PBMCs. These receptors originate from a human donor with multiple sclerosis. The CDR3 runs from the conserved cysteine through the conserved F or W. The D gene is left open where the match is weak. Only part of the rows carry a size: once, few, many, or a class if the clone is expanded.

d_call j_call v_call clone_size cdr3_length cdr3_aa cdr3_nt
- TRBJ2-3 TRBV2 - 16 CASSGVWDTDTDTQYF TGTGCCAGCAGTGGAGTTTGGGACACGGACACAGATACGCAGTATTTT
TRBD1 TRBJ2-7 TRBV29-1 - 13 CSVRTGISYEQYF TGCAGCGTGCGGACAGGAATCTCCTACGAGCAGTACTTC
- TRBJ1-1 TRBV13 - 13 CASSSRPNTEAFF TGTGCCAGCAGCTCTAGACCGAACACTGAAGCTTTCTTT
TRBD1 TRBJ2-7 TRBV6-1 few 14 CASSPGTASYEQYF TGTGCCAGCAGTCCTGGGACAGCCAGCTACGAGCAGTACTTC
TRBD1 TRBJ1-2 TRBV7-9 - 16 CASSLSGTGNRLGYTF TGTGCCAGCAGCTTATCAGGGACAGGGAACCGCCTTGGCTACACCTTC
- TRBJ2-7 TRBV5-4 once 12 CASTSRGSEQYF TGTGCCAGCACCTCGCGGGGAAGCGAGCAGTACTTC
TRBD1 TRBJ2-7 TRBV25-1 - 13 CASTGTGLYEQYF TGTGCCAGCACCGGGACAGGTCTCTACGAGCAGTACTTC
TRBD1 TRBJ2-7 TRBV7-6 - 15 CASSPGAGTGNEQYF TGTGCCAGCAGCCCGGGAGCCGGGACAGGGAACGAGCAGTACTTC
- TRBJ1-2 TRBV14 - 13 CASSQESAGGYTF TGTGCCAGCAGCCAAGAGTCAGCAGGCGGCTACACCTTC
- TRBJ2-5 TRBV7-9 - 15 CASSLVSRDQETQYF TGTGCCAGCAGCTTAGTGAGCAGGGACCAAGAGACCCAGTACTTC
TRBD1 TRBJ1-1 TRBV7-2 - 15 CASSSTDRARGVAFF TGTGCCAGCAGCTCTACGGACAGGGCAAGGGGGGTAGCTTTCTTT
- TRBJ2-6 TRBV4-3 - 15 CASSLFRQSINVLTF TGCGCCAGCAGCCTCTTCCGGCAATCGATCAACGTCCTGACTTTC
- TRBJ1-5 TRBV6-5 - 19 CASSYPIRAGDYSNQPQHF TGTGCCAGCAGTTACCCCATTCGGGCAGGCGACTATAGCAATCAGCCCCAGCATTTT
- TRBJ2-6 TRBV27 - 17 CASSRLGPHSGANVLTF TGTGCCAGCAGTCGGTTGGGGCCGCACTCTGGGGCCAACGTCCTGACTTTC
- TRBJ2-1 TRBV10-3 - 10 CAISDSPQFF TGTGCCATCAGTGACTCTCCTCAGTTCTTC
- TRBJ2-1 TRBV29-1 once 12 CSVRGSGNEQFF TGCAGCGTTCGGGGGAGTGGGAACGAGCAGTTCTTC
- TRBJ2-2 TRBV27 - 14 CASNNGGRSGELFF TGTGCCAGCAATAACGGGGGAAGGTCCGGGGAGCTGTTTTTT
- TRBJ2-5 TRBV21-1 - 13 CASSNQPGGTQYF TGTGCCAGCAGCAACCAGCCTGGCGGGACCCAGTACTTC
- TRBJ1-5 TRBV6-5 - 13 CASSSVSSQPQHF TGTGCCAGCAGTTCAGTTTCTTCTCAGCCCCAGCATTTT
TRBD2 TRBJ2-3 TRBV18 - 17 CASSPYHPREGTDTQYF TGTGCCAGCTCACCCTACCATCCGCGGGAGGGCACAGATACGCAGTATTTT
- TRBJ1-2 TRBV29-1 - 15 CSVEGPRVTADGYTF TGCAGCGTCGAGGGGCCGCGGGTGACGGCTGATGGCTACACCTTC
TRBD1 TRBJ2-7 TRBV5-4 - 14 CASSPGTGAYEQYF TGTGCCAGCAGCCCTGGGACAGGGGCCTACGAGCAGTACTTC
- TRBJ1-1 TRBV13 - 12 CASSPGPAGAFF TGTGCCAGCAGCCCAGGACCCGCCGGAGCTTTCTTT
- TRBJ1-2 TRBV29-1 - 12 CSVGGGIDGYTF TGCAGCGTTGGAGGGGGAATCGATGGCTACACCTTC
- TRBJ2-5 TRBV5-4 - 12 CASSFSPETQYF TGTGCCAGCAGCTTCTCACCAGAGACCCAGTACTTC
TRBD2 TRBJ2-5 TRBV2 once 14 CASGRDGSRETQYF TGTGCCAGCGGGAGGGACGGGTCCAGAGAGACCCAGTACTTC
- TRBJ1-1 TRBV5-4 - 12 CASSWGGSEAFF TGTGCCAGCAGCTGGGGGGGGTCTGAAGCTTTCTTT
- TRBJ1-5 TRBV27 few 13 CASSFGGNQPQHF TGTGCCAGCAGTTTTGGGGGGAATCAGCCCCAGCATTTT
- TRBJ1-3 TRBV19 - 14 CASSRDGWVNTIYF TGTGCCAGTAGTCGGGACGGCTGGGTGAACACCATATATTTT